The 26 T cell receptor beta chains below all came from one sample that was sequenced in a study of regulatory T cells in long-lasting Graves disease. The time point was: newly diagnosed GD, antithyroid drugs for less than 3 months. From RNA extracted from PBMCs, the TCR library was made. Assembly of TCR beta libraries relied on iRepertoire HTBI primers together with Arm-PCR of CDR3 regions. TCRdb redid the calling of the multiplex PCR reads with MiXCR, one entry per CDR3 protein. Of 550,000 to 650,000 distinct CDR3 sequences in the sample, roughly 15% are singletons; the top ten hold around 11%. Separately, the same data were catalogued under a study of T cells in Graves' hyperthyroidism and ophthalmopathy.

Material: peripheral blood mononuclear cells (PBMCs), obtained at new diagnosis, from a patient treated with antithyroid drugs. Receptor source: a man younger than 35 with Graves disease.

At least ten counts were recorded for this clonotype. J is TRBJ2-1 and V is TRBV3-1, with 7 positions matching TRBD2. The CDR3 sequence is 16 residues long. Germline CDR1 is LGHDT and CDR2 is YNNKEL (reference sequence). V shed 0 bases, J shed 4 bases, and the junction held 6 bases outside the gene matches. CDR3 bases: TGTGCCAGCAGCCAAGAGGTCCCGGGAGGTTACAATGAGCAGTTCTTC. Translated: CASSQEVPGGYNEQFF.

This clonotype appeared many times. A junction end diverges from the germline sequence, so it may reflect a read error. J is TRBJ2-1 and V is TRBV5-1, with D hard to call. CDR1 and CDR2 from the germline V gene are SGHRS and YFSETQ. The CDR3 loop spans 12 amino acids. CDR3 sequence (DNA): TGTGCCAGCAGTTTCAACTACAATGAGCAGTTCTTC. Its protein is CASSFNYNEQFF.

As concerns this clonotype: This could be a read error, since a much larger clone is one nucleotide away. This sequence joins TRBV10-2 and TRBJ1-1; 8 nucleotides line up with TRBD1. CDR3 length: 14 amino acids. Germline CDR1 and CDR2: WSHSY and SAAADI. This CDR3 reads CASSPYAGGTKAFF. CDR3 nucleotide sequence: TGCGCCAGCAGTCCCTACGCAGGGGGCACTAAAGCTTTCTTT.

This clonotype appeared a few times. The rearrangement joins TRBV6-1 to TRBJ1-4, with 8 bases fitting TRBD1. Germline assignment: CDR1 MNHNS and CDR2 SASEGT. There are 14 residues in the CDR3. J gave up 8 bases and V 3 bases, and 5 bases lay outside the gene matches. The CDR3 DNA is TGTGCCAGCAGTGAGTGGCAGGGGGCAGAAAAACTGTTTTTT. Its translation: CASSEWQGAEKLFF.

Note on this clonotype: This may arise from a read error, as a much more abundant clone is one base away. The gene calls are TRBV2 and TRBJ2-7, with 7 bases identical to TRBD2. Germline CDR1 SNHLY, CDR2 FYNNEI. This CDR3 has 15 amino acids. The CDR3 region is CASSEGAGVSYDQYF. CDR3 nucleotides: TGTGCCAGCAGTGAAGGGGCGGGAGTCTCCTACGACCAGTACTTC.

Ten or more counts support this clonotype. The J gene is TRBJ2-7, the V gene TRBV30; 7 bases map to TRBD2. Trimming removed 8 bases from V and 6 bases from J; junction bases left unmatched: 7. The germline gives CDR1 GTSNPN, CDR2 SVGIG (reference sequence). The CDR3 spans 11 residues. CDR3 sequence reads: CAGYTGGEQYF. The CDR3 DNA reads as TGTGCCGGATATACGGGGGGCGAGCAGTACTTC.

This clonotype was found many times. The chain is built from TRBV2 and TRBJ1-1; tentatively, D is TRBD1 (5 bases). The germline V gene encodes CDR1 SNHLY and CDR2 FYNNEI. Trimming removed 6 bases at V and 1 base at J, with 12 bases between. The CDR3 is 14 amino acids. CDR3 DNA: TGTGCCAGCAGCGGTCGGCAGGGGAACACTGAAGCTTTCTTT. Protein product: CASSGRQGNTEAFF.

There are a few counts of this clonotype. The V and J genes are TRBV7-9 and TRBJ1-1, with a weak D call TRBD1 (5 bases). Germline CDR1 SEHNR, CDR2 FQNEAQ (reference sequence). There are 15 residues in the CDR3. The V end lost 5 bases, the J end lost 0 bases, and 13 bases lay between the germline ends. In nucleotides, the CDR3 is TGTGCCAGCAGCCCTAGACAGATGATGAACACTGAAGCTTTCTTT. Translated, it gives CASSPRQMMNTEAFF. The full variable domain, in which reference TRBV7-9 and TRBJ1-1 provide the parts outside the CDR3, is DTGVSQNPRHKITKRGQNVTFRCDPISEHNRLYWYRQTLGQGPEFLTYFQNEAQLEKSRLLSDRFSAERPKGSFSTLEIQRTEQGDSAMYLCASSPRQMMNTEAFFGQGTRLTVV.

This clonotype occurred a few times. V usage is TRBV2 and J usage is TRBJ2-7, with 9 positions matching TRBD2. This CDR3 has 16 amino acids. From germline, CDR1 is SNHLY and CDR2 FYNNEI. Unmatched junction bases numbered 15, after V lost 6 bases and J lost 6 bases. The CDR3 sequence: CASRAGLASYRLEQYF. For the CDR3, the DNA is TGTGCCAGCAGGGCGGGACTAGCCTCTTACCGTCTCGAGCAGTACTTC.

This clonotype has more than one count but fewer than ten. The chain combines TRBV3-1 with TRBJ2-2; maybe TRBD1 (5 bases). CDR1 is LGHDT, CDR2 YNNKEL, per germline (reference sequence). This CDR3 has 16 amino acids. The V and J ends lost 2 bases and 6 bases respectively, with 16 bases between them. This CDR3 reads CASSQRRVKGSGELFF. CDR3 nucleotide sequence: TGTGCCAGCAGCCAACGCAGGGTAAAGGGGTCCGGGGAGCTGTTTTTT.

This clonotype has ten or more counts. V usage is TRBV5-6 and J usage is TRBJ2-5, with 7 bases fitting TRBD1. This CDR3 contains 14 residues. Germline V gives CDR1 SGHDT, CDR2 YYEEEE. V lost 3 bases to trimming and J lost 3 bases; unmatched junction nucleotides: 5. This chain's CDR3 is CASSSSGTEETQYF. The CDR3 region has the DNA TGTGCCAGCAGCTCATCCGGGACAGAAGAGACCCAGTACTTC.

A note on this clonotype: One base away lies a much larger clone, so this may be a sequencing read error. This chain links TRBV28 with TRBJ2-2, with 7 positions matching TRBD2. This CDR3 contains 17 residues. CDR1 MDHEN and CDR2 SYDVKM come from the germline V gene. V dropped 5 bases and J dropped 3; count of bases not matched to a gene: 12. CDR3 amino acids: CASSPRGWGGDTGELFF. The CDR3 DNA reads TGTGCCAGCAGTCCCCGCGGGTGGGGGGGAGACACCGGGGAGCTGTTTTTT. The variable domain in full, with the rest retrieved from reference TRBV28 and TRBJ2-2, is DVKVTQSSRYLVKRTGEKVFLECVQDMDHENMFWYRQDPGLGLRLIYFSYDVKMKEKGDIPEGYSVSREKKERFSLILESASTNQTSMYLCASSPRGWGGDTGELFFGEGSRLTVL.

At least ten counts were recorded for this clonotype. J is TRBJ2-1 and V is TRBV30; weak D call: TRBD2 (6 bases). Trimming shortened V by 2 bases and J by 8 bases, and 10 bases separated the two germline ends. This CDR3 spans 12 amino acids. Per the germline V gene, CDR1 is GTSNPN and CDR2 is SVGIG (reference sequence). The CDR3 spells CAWSFWDYEQFF. CDR3 bases: TGTGCCTGGAGTTTCTGGGACTATGAGCAGTTCTTC.

This clonotype showed up many times. The J gene is TRBJ2-2, the V gene TRBV28, with a weak D call TRBD1 (5 bases). V lost 2 bases to trimming and J lost 5 bases, with 9 bases between them. Germline V gives CDR1 MDHEN, CDR2 SYDVKM. The CDR3 loop spans 14 amino acids. CDR3 DNA sequence: TGTGCCAGCAGTTTACAGGGTGGGACCGGGGAGCTGTTTTTT. Its translation is CASSLQGGTGELFF.

This clonotype was counted at least ten times. The chain has TRBV3-1 and TRBJ1-2, with 8 positions matching TRBD1. The ends lost 1 base at V and 6 bases at J; junction bases unmatched: 7. Germline assignment: CDR1 LGHDT and CDR2 YNNKEL (reference sequence). There are 15 residues in the CDR3. The CDR3 region is CASSQAPDRGNGYTF. The CDR3 DNA is TGTGCCAGCAGCCAAGCCCCCGACAGGGGCAATGGCTACACCTTC.

This clonotype occurred many times. The chain carries TRBV12-3 or TRBV12-4 and TRBJ2-7, with 10 bases identical to TRBD1. The V and J ends lost 5 bases and 5 bases, in that order; junction bases with no gene match: 6. CDR3 length: 14 residues. CDR3 amino acids: CASSPDRGPHEQYF. CDR3 DNA: TGTGCCAGCAGTCCCGACAGGGGGCCCCACGAGCAGTACTTC.

As for this clonotype: A much larger clone differs by one base, so this may be a read error. The missing conserved phenylalanine or tryptophan at the end of this CDR3 makes a read error likely. The DNA for the CDR3 is TGTGCCTGGAGAGGCTCGAGAGTCTACACCTCC. Its translation is CAWRGSRVYTS. The chain carries TRBV30 and TRBJ1-2; unclear D gene. Looked up from germline, CDR1 is GTSNPN and CDR2 is SVGIG (reference sequence). Trimming left V 3 bases short and J 10 bases short, with 12 bases between. The CDR3 extends over 11 amino acids.

In its sample, this clonotype was seen a few times. The rearrangement joins TRBV19 to TRBJ2-3; no firm D call. Per the germline V gene, CDR1 is LNHDA and CDR2 is SQIVND (reference sequence). Trimming took 6 bases from V and 2 from J, leaving 9 bases between them. The CDR3 length is 13 residues. This chain's CDR3 is CASRLEDTDTQYF. The DNA of the CDR3 is TGTGCCAGTAGACTTGAAGACACAGATACGCAGTATTTT.

This clonotype came up a few times. At one of its ends the junction is not consistent with the germline gene, which may arise from a read error. The V gene is TRBV19, the J gene TRBJ1-4, with a possible D match to TRBD1 (5 bases). Germline V gives CDR1 LNHDA, CDR2 SQIVND (reference sequence). The CDR3 sequence is 12 residues long. CDR3 nucleotide sequence: TGTGCCAGTAGTATAGAGGGCAGGGCATCGTCTTTT. This encodes CASSIEGRASSF.

This clonotype appeared many times. V gene TRBV11-2 combines with J gene TRBJ2-3, with 11 nucleotides matching TRBD2. The CDR3 contains 16 residues. Germline values: CDR1 SGHAT, CDR2 FQNNGV. The V segment lost 4 bases and the J segment 2 bases; nucleotides outside the gene matches: 5. CDR3 sequence reads: CASSSLAGGPTDTQYF. The DNA for the CDR3 is TGTGCCAGCAGCTCCTTAGCGGGGGGGCCCACAGATACGCAGTATTTT.

The chain is built from TRBV9 and TRBJ1-2, with D unresolved. Germline loops: CDR1 SGDLS, CDR2 YYNGEE. The CDR3 runs 18 residues. Trimming cost V 2 bases and J 0 bases, with 20 bases left between them. DNA for the CDR3: TGTGCCAGCAGCGTGAGGACGGAAATTAGTTCCCCTAACTATGGCTACACCTTC. It is translated as CASSVRTEISSPNYGYTF.

This clonotype was detected only a few times. J is TRBJ2-2 and V is TRBV27, with 13 bases that match TRBD2. The germline CDR1 and CDR2 sequences are MNHEY and SMNVEV (reference sequence). V gave up 7 bases and J gave up 5 bases; unmatched junction bases: 13. CDR3 length equals 18 residues. CDR3 in amino acids: CASIPGTSGKMRTGELFF. The CDR3 nucleotides are TGTGCCAGCATCCCCGGGACTAGCGGGAAAATGAGAACCGGGGAGCTGTTTTTT.

This clonotype was seen only a few times. CDR3 region: CASSPAREGTDTQYF. CDR3 nucleotide sequence: TGTGCCAGCAGCCCCGCCAGGGAGGGCACAGATACGCAGTATTTT. V gene TRBV7-9 combines with J gene TRBJ2-3; TRBD2 is a possible D gene (6 bases). V was cut by 5 bases and J by 1 base, with 13 bases left in between. Germline CDR1 and CDR2: SEHNR and FQNEAQ (reference sequence). The CDR3 loop spans 15 amino acids.

With regard to this clonotype: At one of its ends the junction is not consistent with the germline gene, which may arise from a read error. This rearrangement joins TRBV12-3 or TRBV12-4 to TRBJ1-1, with 8 nucleotides matching TRBD1. The length of the CDR3 is 10 residues. The CDR3 bases are TGTGCCAGCAAGCGGACAGGGCGGAACTTT. This sequence encodes CASKRTGRNF.

This chain uses TRBV24-1 with TRBJ2-7; D is perhaps TRBD1 or TRBD2 (5 bases each). V was cut by 5 bases and J by 1 base, with 14 bases left in between. Germline V CDR1 and CDR2: KGHDR, SFDVKD. There are 15 residues in the CDR3. CDR3 loop: CATSAGRQYSYEQYF. The CDR3 DNA is TGTGCCACCAGTGCGGGACGGCAATATTCCTACGAGCAGTACTTC.

This clonotype occurred many times. The V call is TRBV12-3 or TRBV12-4, the J call TRBJ2-5; no reliable D call. There are 10 residues in the CDR3. Trimming shortened V by 4 bases and J by 5 bases, and 2 bases separated the two germline ends. The CDR3 reads CASSWETQYF. The DNA of the CDR3 is TGTGCCAGCAGTTGGGAGACCCAGTACTTC.